This T cell receptor (beta chain) comes out of a study of regulatory T cells in long-lasting Graves disease. Points from the study as a whole: Results may be inaccurate due to the small sample size.

The CDR3 runs 18 residues. The germline gives CDR1 MNHEY, CDR2 SVGAGI. V gave up 3 bases and J gave up 7 bases, with 22 bases separating them. Time point specified: newly diagnosed GD, antithyroid drugs for less than 3 months. The authors made the TCR library using RNA they extracted from PBMCs. This clonotype was counted ten times or more. Its antigen is undetermined. Libraries of TCR beta came from iRepertoire HTBI primers plus Arm-PCR of CDR3 regions. TCRdb re-derived calls from the multiplex PCR reads in MiXCR, one entry per CDR3 protein. The sample holds approximately 400,000 distinct CDR3 sequences, 15% to 18% seen once.

J is TRBJ1-6 and V is TRBV6-5; possibly TRBD1 for D (6 bases). Material: peripheral blood mononuclear cells (PBMCs), obtained at new diagnosis, from a patient treated with antithyroid drugs. The TCR originated in a female donor with Graves disease. The CDR3 spells CASSYSVWSGARNSPLHF. Written as DNA, the CDR3 is TGTGCCAGCAGTTATTCGGTCTGGTCGGGGGCGCGGAATTCACCCCTCCACTTT.